In its sample, the clone carrying this T cell receptor (beta chain) was seen many times. The data are from a study of molecular identifiers for immune sequencing clone quantification. Germline V CDR1 and CDR2: KGHDR, SFDVKD. The CDR3 is 14 residues long. V dropped 7 bases and J dropped 2 bases, with 12 bases sitting between them. Sorted naive CD8 T cells, roughly 20,000 to 1,100,000, were sequenced from 10%, 30% or 50% RNA. Based on a CD8+CD4-CCR7+CD45RA+ profile, naive CD8 T cells were sorted. Preparation of the bulk TCR libraries relied on previously described methods and listed TCR primers. From the PCR reads, TCRdb called clonotypes with MiXCR, one entry per CDR3 protein. This table has about 640,000 distinct CDR3 sequences, roughly 21% appearing once.

Sequencing input: naive CD8+ T cells from blood, with Jurkat cell RNA spiked in. Subset indicated: FACS-sorted CD8+CD4-CCR7+CD45RA+ naive T cells. The source is a human donor in good health. Some libraries in this study had Jurkat cell RNA spiked in. The rearrangement uses TRBV24-1 and TRBJ2-3; the D gene is possibly TRBD1 (5 bases). CDR3 coding DNA: TGTGCCACCAGACTCAGGGTTCCCACAGATACGCAGTATTTT. This codes for CATRLRVPTDTQYF.